This T cell receptor beta chain was identified in a study of T cells in Graves' hyperthyroidism and ophthalmopathy. General observations from the study: In blood, most of the thyroid clonotypes expanded above 0.001 were also present.

The CDR3 has 17 amino acids. CDR1 is SGHVS and CDR2 is FNYEAQ in the germline V gene. Losses at the gene ends were 5 bases for V and 3 bases for J; bases not matched to a gene: 12. The source material, RNA transcripts, was used to amplify TCR beta CDR3 regions. A set of HTBI primers served as the primers for a first-round RT-PCR of the TCR CDR3. TCRdb called the multiplex PCR reads again in MiXCR, with one record for every CDR3 protein. The sample has approximately 330,000 distinct CDR3 sequences, approximately 18% seen once. This clonotype has only a few counts. Its antigen is not identified. J is TRBJ2-5 and V is TRBV7-6; 10 bases are a match to TRBD2. The sequence was obtained from a woman aged 45-59 years with Graves' hyperthyroidism. The specimen was blood. The CDR3 DNA reads as TGTGCCAGCAGCAAGAAACTAGCGGGGTTGGGTGAAGAGACCCAGTACTTC. Protein sequence: CASSKKLAGLGEETQYF.